The sequence of this TCR beta chain was determined in a study of T-cell reconstitution after alpha-beta-depleted transplantation in children (TCRdb year 2016). About the study as a whole: Using TCR repertoire profiling, the study followed T-cell immune reconstitution in a quantitative way in children after TCRalphabeta/CD19-depleted allogeneic hematopoietic cell transplantation.

Library method: PCR. The reads were generated on an Illumina HiSeq 2500. To normalize quantification of the TCRbeta repertoire, the TCR libraries were built with molecular barcoding that relied on unique molecular identifiers. TCRdb redid the processing of the public reads, applying fastp at Q25 and MiXCR, and retained in-frame beta chains. Merged by CDR3 protein, the rows form single entries marked with the most common genes and DNA. The table for this sample lists around 580,000 distinct CDR3 sequences; roughly 23% of them were counted only once. The leading ten clones occupy 11% to 15% of the sample. The full study reports these points: The frequencies of hyperexpanded clones fell over the following months, and after one year, T-cell counts and TCRbeta diversity were mostly attributed to newly produced T cells. The high TCRbeta diversity at day 60 in some patients was ascribed to recipient T cells and intrathymic progenitors that had survived conditioning. The apparently early recovery of alphabetaT-cell counts about two months after transplant reportedly depended on only several hundred rapidly expanded clones that came from non-depleted graft cells.

Points on this clonotype: Its antigen remains unidentified. The record has no base qualities; no much larger clone is one base away.

The CDR3 covers 17 residues, taking in both the cysteine and the phenylalanine. The only DNA kept is the CDR3, 51 bases in frame from the first base. Per the germline V gene, MGHRA is the CDR1 and YSYEKL is the CDR2. V is reduced by 0 bases and J by 3 bases, leaving a spacing of 15 bases between them. What this sample's treatment or condition label stands for: allogeneic hematopoietic cell transplantation with graft depleted of TCRalphabeta T cells and CD19 B cells. The children who served as transplant recipients had been given grafts of TCRalphabeta/CD19-depleted allogeneic hematopoietic cells. The sequenced sample was PBMCs, mostly from graft donor cells, obtained 360 days after TCRalphabeta/CD19-depleted stem cell transplant. The sequence was collected from a boy in the first two years of life who had a stem cell transplant for acute myeloid leukemia, so the T cells may come from the graft donor. The chain uses TRBV4-1 and TRBJ2-1, with the D gene not confidently named. The DNA sequence is TGCGCCAGCAGCCAAGACGTCCTTGGCTTCCTCTACAATGAGCAGTTCTTC. Its translation reads: CASSQDVLGFLYNEQFF.